Presented here are 31 T cell receptor beta chains from one specimen sequenced in a study of read filtering for tumor transcriptome and immune sequencing. This library used about 360 ng RNA and molecular barcoded adaptors spanning alpha/delta and beta/gamma chains. TCRdb re-called the reads with MiXCR, one entry per CDR3 protein. The data hold about 57,000 distinct CDR3 sequences, with under 25% observed a single time. Sequenced: a population of CD138-negative cells sorted from bone marrow. The origin of the receptors is a donor aged 40 or over with multiple myeloma.

This clonotype is termed large. V gene TRBV27 combines with J gene TRBJ2-6; 9 nucleotides line up with TRBD1. CDR1 and CDR2 from the germline V gene are MNHEY and SMNVEV (reference sequence). Trimming cost V 5 bases and J 1 base; bases outside gene matches: 9. The length of the CDR3 is 18 residues. This CDR3 reads CASSPGPGTGSGANVLTF. Written as DNA, the CDR3 is TGTGCCAGCAGTCCAGGTCCCGGGACAGGGTCTGGGGCCAACGTCCTGACTTTC.

The rearrangement links TRBV12-1 to TRBJ2-5. TRBV12-1 represents a pseudogene. The CDR3 sequence is 18 residues long. CDR3 coding DNA: TGTGCCAGCAACTTTGTAGTAATGGGCAGATCCTTCCAAGAGACCCGGTACTTC. Residues: CASNFVVMGRSFQETRYF.

The chain uses TRBV19 and TRBJ1-2; 8 bases are a match to TRBD1. The ends lost 7 bases at V and 4 bases at J; junction bases unmatched: 11. The CDR3 loop spans 15 amino acids. The germline CDR1 and CDR2 sequences are LNHDA and SQIVND (reference sequence). The CDR3 DNA follows: TGTGCCAGTAACGGTCAGGGGGCGACAATCTATGGCTACACCTTC. The encoded protein is CASNGQGATIYGYTF. Combining the CDR3 with reference TRBV19 and TRBJ1-2 gives the whole variable domain DGGITQSPKYLFRKEGQNVTLSCEQNLNHDAMYWYRQDPGQGLRLIYYSQIVNDFQKGDIAEGYSVSREKKESFPLTVTSAQKNPTAFYLCASNGQGATIYGYTFGSGTRLTVV.

The rearrangement links TRBV7-9 to TRBJ1-5; D remains unclear. The CDR3 has 12 residues. The V end lost 3 bases, the J end lost 4 bases, and 4 bases lay between the germline ends. Germline V gene data show CDR1 as SEHNR and CDR2 as FQNEAQ (reference sequence). The CDR3 reads CASSFQNQPQHF. CDR3 nucleotide sequence: TGTGCCAGCAGCTTTCAAAATCAGCCCCAGCATTTT.

In this sample, this clonotype is medium-sized (0.01 to 0.1%). The chain combines TRBV29-1 with TRBJ2-1; 8 nucleotides align to TRBD2. Germline CDR1 is SQVTM and CDR2 is ANQGSEA. Germline trimming cut 4 bases from V and 7 bases from J; bases unmatched to any gene: 12. CDR3 length equals 15 residues. Here the CDR3 DNA reads TGCAGCGTTGTCCCGGCTAGCGGGTCAACGAATGAGCAGTTCTTC. It codes for CSVVPASGSTNEQFF.

This clonotype was observed a few times. CDR3 DNA sequence: TGCGCCAGCAGCTTGGGGGAAAGCGGGAGTCTGAAGACCCAGTACTTC. Its translation: CASSLGESGSLKTQYF. V gene TRBV5-1 combines with J gene TRBJ2-5, with 8 bases fitting TRBD2. The trim removed 0 bases at V and 6 bases at J, leaving 10 bases unmatched. Germline V gene lookup returns CDR1 SGHRS and CDR2 YFSETQ. This CDR3 has 16 residues.

About this clonotype: A read error may produce the germline difference seen at one junction end. The V call is TRBV7-6, the J call TRBJ2-7; TRBD2 agrees at 12 bases. The J call could be wrong; TRBJ2-1 is a better fit for the DNA end. Germline CDR1 SGHVS, CDR2 FNYEAQ. The CDR3 length is 18 residues. CDR3 sequence reads: CASSLVSELAGGLNVQFF. The CDR3 DNA follows: TGTGCCAGCAGCTTAGTTTCAGAACTAGCGGGAGGACTAAATGTGCAGTTCTTC.

This clonotype was counted many times. The chain has TRBV20-1 and TRBJ2-1; TRBD2 aligns across 12 bases. Per the germline V gene, CDR1 is DFQATT and CDR2 is SNEGSKA (reference sequence). The CDR3 contains 17 residues. The ends lost 3 bases at V and 0 bases at J; junction bases unmatched: 6. The CDR3 sequence is CSARTSGGYSSYNEQFF. CDR3 bases: TGCAGTGCTAGGACTAGCGGGGGTTACTCCTCCTACAATGAGCAGTTCTTC.

The genes are TRBV20-1 and TRBJ2-3, with 7 bases identical to TRBD1. V lost 0 bases, J lost 0 bases, and 9 bases stayed unmatched. Per germline, CDR1 DFQATT and CDR2 SNEGSKA (reference sequence). This CDR3 region has 17 residues. The CDR3 loop reads CSARDSWDSPSTDTQYF. The CDR3, as DNA: TGCAGTGCTAGAGATTCGTGGGACAGCCCCAGCACAGATACGCAGTATTTT.

Turning to this clonotype: The junction does not match germline at one end; this may be a read error. The CDR3 DNA sequence: TGTGCCATCAGTTACACTAGCGGGATGGCCGGCGAGCAGTACTTC. Translated: CAISYTSGMAGEQYF. The chain employs TRBV6-2 or TRBV6-3 and TRBJ2-7; 10 nucleotides line up with TRBD2. The CDR3 runs 15 residues. Germline V gives CDR1 MNHEY, CDR2 SVGEGT.

At least ten counts were recorded for this clonotype. A read error is the likely source, as a far larger clone sits one nucleotide away. In this CDR3 the conserved last residue, phenylalanine or tryptophan, is missing, so a read error is likely. The chain's CDR3 is CASSRWDRGNEQFC. The CDR3 DNA follows: TGTGCCAGCAGCCGCTGGGACAGGGGTAATGAGCAGTTCTGC. The chain uses TRBV12-3 or TRBV12-4 and TRBJ2-1; 10 nucleotides line up with TRBD1. Trimming removed 6 bases from V and 7 bases from J; junction bases left unmatched: 6. The CDR3 runs to 14 residues.

There are a few counts of this clonotype. The CDR3 DNA follows: TGTGCCAGCAGTTTAGTCGGAGGGGCCAGCTCCTACGAGCAGTACTTC. Protein sequence: CASSLVGGASSYEQYF. The chain is built from TRBV12-3 or TRBV12-4 and TRBJ2-7; D possibly corresponds to TRBD2 (6 bases). The ends were cut back, 1 base at V and 0 bases at J, with 13 bases in the middle. The CDR3 is made up of 16 amino acids.

This clonotype showed up just once. Germline and junction disagree at one end, which may indicate a read error. The CDR3 loop is CASSPGSSYERYF. CDR3 coding DNA: TGTGCCAGCAGCCCAGGAAGCTCCTACGAGCGGTACTTC. The gene calls are TRBV7-8 and TRBJ2-7; D not resolved. Germline values: CDR1 SGHVS, CDR2 FQNEAQ. The CDR3 covers 13 residues.

The CDR3 sequence: CSVGTGAYEQYF. The CDR3 bases are TGCAGCGTGGGGACGGGAGCCTACGAGCAGTACTTC. The rearrangement uses TRBV29-1 and TRBJ2-7; D is perhaps TRBD2 (6 bases). V lost 6 bases and J 2 bases, leaving 11 bases between the germline ends. The CDR3 contains 12 residues. Germline V gene sequence: CDR1 SQVTM, CDR2 ANQGSEA.

This clonotype occurred many times. The J gene is TRBJ2-1, the V gene TRBV5-1; unclear D gene. The length of the CDR3 is 17 residues. Deletions cut 4 bases from V and 0 bases from J, with 17 bases between. Per germline, CDR1 SGHRS and CDR2 YFSETQ. In DNA, the CDR3 is TGCGCCAGCAGCCCGAGAATTTGGCGGACCTCCTACAATGAGCAGTTCTTC. It translates to CASSPRIWRTSYNEQFF.

This clonotype has only a few counts. The rearrangement uses TRBV7-9 and TRBJ1-2, with D unclear. The CDR3 runs 14 residues. Germline V lookup: CDR1 SEHNR, CDR2 FQNEAQ (reference sequence). Between the trimmed V and J ends, which lost 7 bases and 4 bases, there was a span of 16 bases. This CDR3 is CASTLSLDGYGYTF. CDR3 coding DNA: TGTGCCAGCACCCTTAGCCTCGACGGCTATGGCTACACCTTC.

In this sample, this clonotype turned up many times. V and J are TRBV12-3 or TRBV12-4 and TRBJ2-3; D might be TRBD1 (5 bases). V was cut by 8 bases and J by 6 bases, with 15 bases left in between. The CDR3 has 13 residues. This CDR3 reads CASLGPTTDTQYF. CDR3 coding DNA: TGTGCCAGCTTGGGGCCTACGACGGATACGCAGTATTTT.

On this clonotype itself: A much larger clone differs from this one at a single base, so this may be a read error. The gene calls are TRBV3-1 and TRBJ2-2; no definite D call. CDR3 length equals 12 residues. Between the trimmed V and J ends, which lost 8 bases and 4 bases, there was a span of 8 bases. CDR1 is LGHDT, CDR2 YNNKEL, per germline (reference sequence). The CDR3 reads CASGIFTGELFF. Written as DNA, the CDR3 is TGTGCCAGCGGGATCTTCACCGGGGAGCTGTTTTTT.

The chain employs TRBV10-2 and TRBJ1-2; no clear D gene. Per the germline V gene, CDR1 is WSHSY and CDR2 is SAAADI. The CDR3 sequence is 12 residues long. Trimming pared 6 bases from V and 8 bases from J, leaving 13 bases between. The CDR3 here is CASRTGDLGYTF. The CDR3 DNA reads as TGCGCCAGCAGAACGGGAGACTTGGGCTACACCTTC.

In this sample, this clonotype turned up many times. The chain uses TRBV11-2 and TRBJ2-6; TRBD1 matches 8 bases. Unmatched junction bases numbered 4, after V lost 0 bases and J lost 0 bases. The CDR3 runs 18 residues. Per germline, CDR1 SGHAT and CDR2 FQNNGV. The CDR3 loop is CASSLDGTGSSGANVLTF. CDR3 sequence (DNA): TGTGCCAGCAGCTTAGACGGGACAGGTAGCTCTGGGGCCAACGTCCTGACTTTC.

As concerns this clonotype: The germline gene is not matched at one end of the junction; a read error may be the cause. The chain combines TRBV20-1 with TRBJ2-3; D uncertain. This CDR3 region has 15 residues. The germline V gene has CDR1 DFQATT and CDR2 SNEGSKA (reference sequence). As DNA, the CDR3 is TGCAGTGCTAGAGGCCACCATCCAAGAACAGATACGCGGTATTTT. This gives the protein CSARGHHPRTDTRYF.

This clonotype was seen at least ten times. The chain couples TRBV7-2 to TRBJ2-1; no reliable D call. Trimming took 7 bases from V and 6 from J, leaving 22 bases between them. The CDR3 spans 16 residues. Germline CDR1 is SGHTA and CDR2 is FQGNSA. The CDR3 region has the DNA TGTGCCAGCATCCAAAGGGTACTCCTTACCTCCAATGAGCAGTTCTTC. This translates into CASIQRVLLTSNEQFF.

This clonotype was observed a handful of times. This may arise from a read error, as a much more abundant clone is one base away. The genes are TRBV28 and TRBJ2-7; D perhaps matches TRBD2 (5 bases). The CDR3 runs 14 residues. Germline loops: CDR1 MDHEN, CDR2 SYDVKM. Trimming cost V 2 bases and J 5 bases, with 13 bases left between them. Written as DNA, the CDR3 is TGTGCCAGCAGTTTAGGAGGTCAGAGGCACGAGCAGTACTTC. It specifies CASSLGGQRHEQYF.

The gene calls are TRBV9 and TRBJ1-5; D call uncertain. Trimming cost V 3 bases and J 6 bases, with 10 bases left between them. Germline V gives CDR1 SGDLS, CDR2 YYNGEE. The CDR3 runs 13 residues. The CDR3 here is CASSGSPGQPQHF. DNA of the CDR3: TGTGCCAGCAGCGGGTCCCCCGGTCAGCCCCAGCATTTT.

The rearrangement links TRBV19 to TRBJ1-2, with D possibly matching TRBD1 (6 bases). In germline, CDR1 is LNHDA, CDR2 SQIVND (reference sequence). V was trimmed by 4 bases and J by 3 bases, leaving 18 bases between them. The CDR3 is made up of 16 amino acids. The CDR3 nucleotides read TGTGCCAGTAGTAGCGACAACAGGGATAGGGACTATGGCTACACCTTC. Amino acids: CASSSDNRDRDYGYTF.

As to this clonotype: This likely traces to a read error, being one base from a far larger clone. The J gene is TRBJ1-1, the V gene TRBV12-3 or TRBV12-4, with D unresolved. The CDR3 totals 14 residues. CDR3 nucleotide sequence: TGTGCCAGCAGTCCGTTGAGTGTGAAAACTGAAGCTTTCTTT. Translated, it gives CASSPLSVKTEAFF.

The chain combines TRBV12-3 or TRBV12-4 with TRBJ1-1; D is undetermined. V was clipped by 10 bases and J by 6 bases, with 27 bases between them. This CDR3 spans 16 amino acids. The CDR3 region is CAISLSVTLNESEAFF. In DNA, the CDR3 is TGTGCCATCAGCTTGTCTGTCACGCTGAATGAATCTGAAGCTTTCTTT.

This clonotype has a count of ten or more. The chain joins TRBV4-1 to TRBJ2-5; 7 bases agree with TRBD1. This CDR3 contains 15 residues. The V gene's germline CDR1 is MGHRA and CDR2 YSYEKL. Unmatched junction bases numbered 5, after V lost 4 bases and J lost 0 bases. CDR3 sequence (DNA): TGCGCCAGCAGCCCCGTTGGGACAGACCAAGAGACCCAGTACTTC. This translates into CASSPVGTDQETQYF.

This clonotype appeared many times. CDR3 sequence reads: CASSRQGPMNTEAFF. For the CDR3, the DNA is TGTGCCAGCAGCCGACAGGGCCCTATGAACACTGAAGCTTTCTTT. V usage is TRBV11-2 and J usage is TRBJ1-1; 7 bases line up with TRBD1. CDR1 SGHAT and CDR2 FQNNGV come from the germline V gene. Trimming cost V 5 bases and J 0 bases; bases outside gene matches: 6. There are 15 residues in the CDR3.

The genes are TRBV7-2 and TRBJ1-2, with a possible D match to TRBD1 (6 bases). The germline V and J ends were trimmed by 5 bases and 2 bases, with 12 bases remaining between them. The CDR3 totals 14 residues. Germline lookup yields CDR1 SGHTA and CDR2 FQGNSA. The CDR3 loop reads CASSGLQGNYGYTF. The CDR3 DNA reads TGTGCCAGCAGCGGATTACAGGGCAACTATGGCTACACCTTC. The whole variable domain, remainder taken from reference TRBV7-2 and TRBJ1-2, is GAGVSQSPSNKVTEKGKDVELRCDPISGHTALYWYRQSLGQGLEFLIYFQGNSAPDKSGLPSDRFSAERTGGSVSTLTIQRTQQEDSAVYLCASSGLQGNYGYTFGSGTRLTVV.

This clonotype occurred a few times. A read error may explain this, as a much larger clone is one base away. V and J are TRBV11-2 and TRBJ2-6; 8 nucleotides align to TRBD1. CDR1 is SGHAT and CDR2 is FQNNGV in the germline V gene. The CDR3 extends over 17 amino acids. DNA of the CDR3: TGTGCCAGCAGCTTAAGGGACAGGTCTATGGGGGCCAACGCCCTGACTTTC. Its protein is CASSLRDRSMGANALTF.